Sequencing of this T cell receptor beta chain was carried out in a study of T cells in Graves' hyperthyroidism and ophthalmopathy (dated by TCRdb to about 2019). For the wider study: Peripheral blood samples were taken at initial diagnosis, before any treatment was given. To identify TCR V-J signatures that set the groups apart, the researchers used a discovery cohort of more than 95 patients, made up of 40 to 45 with Graves' ophthalmopathy and some 55 with stable Graves' hyperthyroidism. Prospective prediction of ophthalmopathy was tested in an independent validation cohort of 18 to 20 hyperthyroidism patients and some 17 patients who later progressed to ophthalmopathy. For training and testing, the 100 or so patients in the discovery cohort were randomly divided in a 7:3 ratio. Thyroid tissue and blood T-cell repertoires from over 5 Graves' hyperthyroidism patients were also compared in the study. Once sampling was done, hyperthyroidism patients were given methimazole at a starting dose of 30 mg daily, whereas ophthalmopathy patients were given high-dose intravenous methylprednisolone. The paper describes TCR Vbeta CDR3 sequencing of around 140 peripheral blood samples, made up of under 50 ophthalmopathy patients, more than 70 hyperthyroidism patients and 17 progressor patients. Findings and caveats that apply to the study as a whole: Ophthalmopathy was separated from stable hyperthyroidism by a 13 V-J signature model, with approximately 85% sensitivity and roughly 84% specificity obtained in cross-validation and 80%/75% obtained in testing. Most expanded thyroid clonotypes (frequency above 0.001) were also detected in blood, suggesting blood repertoires may reflect thyroid immune responses. No statistical method was used to fix the sample size in advance, and group allocation was not hidden from the investigators. In validation, progression to ophthalmopathy was predicted by the model with 70% to 71% sensitivity and nearly 75% specificity, a median of around 5.9 months before onset.

There are 16 amino acids in the CDR3, from cysteine to phenylalanine inclusive. This entry keeps only the CDR3 DNA: 48 bases, framed from base 1. Relative to germline, V is missing 3 bases and J is missing 4 bases, with 4 bases of the junction outside any gene match. CDR1 and CDR2 are read off the germline V gene as SGHVS and FQNEAQ. Regarding this clonotype: What antigen it recognizes has not been identified. Just one base apart from a much larger clone, this may be a read error.

The TCR beta CDR3 regions were amplified from the RNA transcripts. The first round of RT-PCR for the TCR CDR3 was performed with the HTBI primer set and the Qiagen OneStep RT-PCR kit. Libraries were constructed in a second round of multiplex PCR, after which size selection and purification were carried out. Libraries were sequenced paired-end with 100 bp reads on an Illumina HiSeq2000. The original pipeline was this. SOAPnuke was used to process the raw data, throwing out any read that contained adapters or uncalled bases, had a mean Phred below 15, or lacked an exact constant-primer or identifier match. High-quality paired reads were merged with COPE v1.2.5, and unique nucleotide sequences were defined as clonotypes. MiTCR v1.1 was used to align clonotypes to the IMGT TRBV, TRBD and TRBJ reference segments. The analysis was restricted to V-J combinations with a frequency above 0.0001, which together covered 99.2% of the repertoires. A TCS score was defined as the ratio between F50 (clonal expansion) and ExV (chaos), using BLOSUM62-based TCRdist between CDR3 peptides within each V-J. Welch's t-statistics and random forest reduced fewer than 550 V-J features to under 15, which were used in a naive Bayes classifier (R e1071). The Morisita-Horn index was used to measure how similar the thyroid and blood repertoires were. TCRdb trimmed the raw reads at Q25, called clones with MiXCR and kept productive beta chains. For every CDR3 protein sequence, its rows merge into one entry that carries the most common genes and DNA. These V and J calls derive from TCRdb rather than the authors' analysis. The sample records hundreds of thousands of distinct CDR3 sequences, roughly a third of which are singletons. Around 32% of the sample comes from the top ten.

A patient counted as having stable Graves' hyperthyroidism if no progression to ophthalmopathy occurred over 18 months of follow-up. Hyperthyroidism patients were aged 18 to 65 years and newly diagnosed, with disease duration of less than 2 months. Patients with uncontrolled infections, other autoimmune diseases, pregnancy or lactation were excluded. Diagnoses were based on clinical symptoms, serum thyroxine and TRAb, thyroid ultrasound and orbital computed tomography. PBMCs were separated from roughly 9.6 ml of fresh peripheral blood using Ficoll-Paque density gradient centrifugation. Trizol reagent was used to extract total RNA, and RNA quality was then checked on an Agilent 2100 Bioanalyzer.

The chain is made from TRBV7-8 and TRBJ2-2, with 11 middle bases fitting TRBD2. The receptor's source is a woman between 35 and 50 years old with Graves' hyperthyroidism. Sequences were obtained from blood. In nucleotide form, the sequence is TGTGCCAGCAGCTTGGGACTAGCGGAGTGCACCGGGGAGCTGTTTTTT. This gives the protein CASSLGLAECTGELFF.